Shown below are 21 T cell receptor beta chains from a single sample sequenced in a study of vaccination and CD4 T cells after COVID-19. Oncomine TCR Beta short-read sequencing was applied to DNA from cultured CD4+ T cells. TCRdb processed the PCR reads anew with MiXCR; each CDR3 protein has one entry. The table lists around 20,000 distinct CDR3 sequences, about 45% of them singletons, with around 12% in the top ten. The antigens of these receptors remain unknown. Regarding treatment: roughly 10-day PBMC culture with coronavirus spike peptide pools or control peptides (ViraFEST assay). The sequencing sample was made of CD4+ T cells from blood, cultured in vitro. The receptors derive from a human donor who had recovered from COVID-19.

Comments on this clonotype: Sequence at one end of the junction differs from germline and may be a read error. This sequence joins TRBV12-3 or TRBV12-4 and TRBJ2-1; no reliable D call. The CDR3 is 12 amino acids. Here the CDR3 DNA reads TGTGCCAGCACCTCGGCGACACCCTACCAAGTCTTC. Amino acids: CASTSATPYQVF.

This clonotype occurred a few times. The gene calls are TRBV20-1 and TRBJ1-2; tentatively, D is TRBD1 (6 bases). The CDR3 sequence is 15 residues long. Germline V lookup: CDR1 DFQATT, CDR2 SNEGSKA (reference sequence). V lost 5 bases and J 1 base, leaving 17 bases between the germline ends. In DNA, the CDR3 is TGCAGTGCTCCGTTCCGCGGACAGTTTAACTATGGCTACACCTTC. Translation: CSAPFRGQFNYGYTF.

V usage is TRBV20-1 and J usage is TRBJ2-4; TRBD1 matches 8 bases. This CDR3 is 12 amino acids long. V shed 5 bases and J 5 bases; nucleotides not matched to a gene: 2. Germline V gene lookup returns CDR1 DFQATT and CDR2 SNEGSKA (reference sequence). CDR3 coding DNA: TGCAGTGCTCCGGGACAGGAAAACATTCAGTACTTC. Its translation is CSAPGQENIQYF.

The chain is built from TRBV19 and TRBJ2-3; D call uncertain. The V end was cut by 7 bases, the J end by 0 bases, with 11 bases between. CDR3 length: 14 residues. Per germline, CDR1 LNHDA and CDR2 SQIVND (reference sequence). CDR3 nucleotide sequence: TGTGCCAGTAAAACTGAATCTAGCACAGATACGCAGTATTTT. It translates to CASKTESSTDTQYF.

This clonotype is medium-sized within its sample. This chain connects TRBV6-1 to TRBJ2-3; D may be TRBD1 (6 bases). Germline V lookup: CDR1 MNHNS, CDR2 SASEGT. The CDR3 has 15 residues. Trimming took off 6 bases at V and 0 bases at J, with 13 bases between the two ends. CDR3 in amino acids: CASRGRQVSTDTQYF. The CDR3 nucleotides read TGTGCCAGCAGGGGTCGACAGGTTAGCACAGATACGCAGTATTTT.

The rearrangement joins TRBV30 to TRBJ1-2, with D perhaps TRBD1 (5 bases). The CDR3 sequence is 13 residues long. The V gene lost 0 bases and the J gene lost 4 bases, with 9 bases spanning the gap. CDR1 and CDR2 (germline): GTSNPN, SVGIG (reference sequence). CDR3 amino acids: CAWSVLTGYGYTF. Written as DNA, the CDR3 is TGTGCCTGGAGTGTACTCACAGGCTATGGCTACACCTTC.

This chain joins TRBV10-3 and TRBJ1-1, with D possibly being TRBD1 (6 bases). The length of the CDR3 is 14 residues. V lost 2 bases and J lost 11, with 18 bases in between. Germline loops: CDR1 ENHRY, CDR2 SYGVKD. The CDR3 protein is CAISESKGVGSAFF. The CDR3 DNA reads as TGTGCCATCAGTGAGAGCAAGGGGGTGGGGAGCGCTTTCTTT.

Here the CDR3 DNA reads TGTGCCAGCAGCTTAGTCGGGCAGGGGGCCTCACCCCTCCACTTT. Its protein product is CASSLVGQGASPLHF. The chain recombines TRBV7-8 with TRBJ1-6; 8 bases agree with TRBD1. With 1 base clipped from V and 10 bases from J, the junction kept 6 bases outside the gene matches. The CDR3 spans 15 residues. Germline assignment: CDR1 SGHVS and CDR2 FQNEAQ.

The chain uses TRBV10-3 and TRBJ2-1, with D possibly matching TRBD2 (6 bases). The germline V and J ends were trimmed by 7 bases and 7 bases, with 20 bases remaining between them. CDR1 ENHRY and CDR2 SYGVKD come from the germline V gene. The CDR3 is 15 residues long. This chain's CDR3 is CAIKSQEGLVNEQFF. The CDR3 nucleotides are TGTGCCATCAAGTCCCAGGAGGGCCTGGTAAATGAGCAGTTCTTC.

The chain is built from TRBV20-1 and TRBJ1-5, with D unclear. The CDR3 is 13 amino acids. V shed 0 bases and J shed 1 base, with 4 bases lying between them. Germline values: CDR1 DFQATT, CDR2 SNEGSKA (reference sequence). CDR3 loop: CSARESSNQPQHF. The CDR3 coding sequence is TGCAGTGCTAGAGAATCGAGCAATCAGCCCCAGCATTTT.

The CDR3 sequence is CASRQGYGYTF. The CDR3 bases are TGCGCCAGCCGACAGGGCTATGGCTACACCTTC. The chain is built from TRBV4-1 and TRBJ1-2, with 7 bases that match TRBD1. Germline CDR1 MGHRA, CDR2 YSYEKL. The CDR3 extends over 11 amino acids. V dropped 8 bases and J dropped 4; count of bases not matched to a gene: 1.

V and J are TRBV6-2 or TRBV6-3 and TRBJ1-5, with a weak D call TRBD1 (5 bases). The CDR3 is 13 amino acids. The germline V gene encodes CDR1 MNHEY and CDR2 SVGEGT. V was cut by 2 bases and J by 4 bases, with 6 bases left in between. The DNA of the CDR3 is TGTGCCAGCAGTTACGGGGGAAATCAGCCCCAGCATTTT. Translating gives CASSYGGNQPQHF.

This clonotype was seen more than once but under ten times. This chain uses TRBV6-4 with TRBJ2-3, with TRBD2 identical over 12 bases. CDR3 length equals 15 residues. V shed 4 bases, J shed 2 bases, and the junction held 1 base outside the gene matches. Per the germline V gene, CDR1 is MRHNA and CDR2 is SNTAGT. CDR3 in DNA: TGTGCCAGCAGTGCTAGCGGGGGGGCCACAGATACGCAGTATTTT. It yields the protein CASSASGGATDTQYF.

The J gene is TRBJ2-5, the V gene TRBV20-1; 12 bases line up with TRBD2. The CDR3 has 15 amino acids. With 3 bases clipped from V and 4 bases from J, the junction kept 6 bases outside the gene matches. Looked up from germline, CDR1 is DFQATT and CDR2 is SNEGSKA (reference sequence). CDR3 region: CSARELAGGRETQYF. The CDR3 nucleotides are TGCAGTGCTAGGGAACTAGCGGGGGGCCGAGAGACCCAGTACTTC.

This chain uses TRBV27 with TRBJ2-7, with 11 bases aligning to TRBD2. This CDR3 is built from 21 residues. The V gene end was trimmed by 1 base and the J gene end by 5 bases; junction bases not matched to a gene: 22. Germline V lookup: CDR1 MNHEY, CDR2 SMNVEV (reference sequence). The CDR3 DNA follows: TGTGCCAGCAGTTTATTTTCCGGGGGTCTTAGCGGGAGGGCCACACCCCACGAGCAGTACTTC. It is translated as CASSLFSGGLSGRATPHEQYF.

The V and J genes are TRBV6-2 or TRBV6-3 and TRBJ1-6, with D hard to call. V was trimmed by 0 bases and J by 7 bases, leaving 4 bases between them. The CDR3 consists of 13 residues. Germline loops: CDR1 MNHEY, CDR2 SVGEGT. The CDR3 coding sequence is TGTGCCAGCAGTTACTCGGACAATTCACCCCTCCACTTT. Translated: CASSYSDNSPLHF.

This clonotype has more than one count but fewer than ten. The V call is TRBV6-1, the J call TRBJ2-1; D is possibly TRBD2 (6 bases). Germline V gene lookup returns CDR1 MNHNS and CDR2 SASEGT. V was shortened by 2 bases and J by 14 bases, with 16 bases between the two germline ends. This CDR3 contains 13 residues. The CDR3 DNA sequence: TGTGCCAGCAGTGAATTGGTTGGGGACTCGGAGTTCTTC. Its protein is CASSELVGDSEFF.

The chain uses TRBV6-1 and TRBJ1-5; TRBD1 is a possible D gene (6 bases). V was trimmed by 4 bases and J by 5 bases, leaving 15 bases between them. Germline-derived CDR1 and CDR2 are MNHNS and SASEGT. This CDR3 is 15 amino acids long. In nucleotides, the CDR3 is TGTGCCAGCAGTGGGGGACACCCACTTTATCAGCCCCAGCATTTT. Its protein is CASSGGHPLYQPQHF.

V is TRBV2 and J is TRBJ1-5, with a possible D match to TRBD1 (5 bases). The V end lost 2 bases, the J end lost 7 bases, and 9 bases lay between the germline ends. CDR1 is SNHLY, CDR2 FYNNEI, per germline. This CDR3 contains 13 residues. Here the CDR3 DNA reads TGTGCCAGCAGTGAACGGGGGTACCAGCCCCAGCATTTT. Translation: CASSERGYQPQHF. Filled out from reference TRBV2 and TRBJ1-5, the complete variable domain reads EPEVTQTPSHQVTQMGQEVILRCVPISNHLYFYWYRQILGQKVEFLVSFYNNEISEKSEIFDDQFSVERPDGSNFTLKIRSTKLEDSAMYFCASSERGYQPQHFGDGTRLSIL.

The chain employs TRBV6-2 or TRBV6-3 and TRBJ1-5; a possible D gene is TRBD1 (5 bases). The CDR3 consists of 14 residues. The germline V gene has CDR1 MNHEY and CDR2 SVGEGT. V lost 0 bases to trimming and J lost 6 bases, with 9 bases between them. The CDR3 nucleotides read TGTGCCAGCAGTTACTCGGGGCCTTCTCAGCCCCAGCATTTT. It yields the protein CASSYSGPSQPQHF.

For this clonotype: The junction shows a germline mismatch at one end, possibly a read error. In DNA form, the CDR3 reads TGTGCCAGCAGTCAAGCGGACGACTATGGCTACACCTTC. Translation: CASSQADDYGYTF. The chain employs TRBV6-1 and TRBJ1-2, with no clear D. CDR1 MNHNS and CDR2 SASEGT come from the germline V gene. CDR3 size: 13 residues.